This T cell receptor beta chain appears in the sequencing data of a study of CD8 T cells in Susac syndrome. Per germline, CDR1 MNHEY and CDR2 SVGAGI. Germline trimming cut 6 bases from V and 7 bases from J; bases unmatched to any gene: 7. This CDR3 has 13 amino acids. RNA in amounts of roughly 0.5 to 1 ug was reverse transcribed with random hexamers. A single record per CDR3 protein comes from TCRdb applying MiXCR to the immunoSEQ multiplex PCR reads. The table includes roughly 200,000 distinct CDR3 sequences, 90% to 95% detected once. Material: CD4+ T cells from PBMCs. The chain has TRBV6-5 and TRBJ1-2; 8 nucleotides align to TRBD1. This receptor was identified in a human donor in good health. The CDR3 loop is CASSYDRGGGYTF. DNA of the CDR3: TGTGCCAGCAGCTATGACAGGGGAGGTGGCTACACCTTC.